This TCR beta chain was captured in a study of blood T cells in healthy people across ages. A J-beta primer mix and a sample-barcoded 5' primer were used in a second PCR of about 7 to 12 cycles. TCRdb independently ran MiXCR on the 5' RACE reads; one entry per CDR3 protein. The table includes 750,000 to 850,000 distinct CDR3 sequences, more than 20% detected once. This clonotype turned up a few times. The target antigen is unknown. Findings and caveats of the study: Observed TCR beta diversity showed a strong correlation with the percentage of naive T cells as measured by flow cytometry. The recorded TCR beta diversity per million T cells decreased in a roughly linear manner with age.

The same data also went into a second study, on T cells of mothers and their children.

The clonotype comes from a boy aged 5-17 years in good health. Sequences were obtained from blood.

The CDR3 sequence is CASSVGGEENTIYF. In DNA, the CDR3 is TGTGCCAGCAGCGTCGGGGGCGAAGAAAACACCATATATTTT. The rearrangement uses TRBV9 and TRBJ1-3, with D tentatively TRBD1 (6 bases). This CDR3 comprises 14 residues. V was shortened by 2 bases and J by 6 bases, with 12 bases between the two germline ends. The germline V gene encodes CDR1 SGDLS and CDR2 YYNGEE.